A single sample gave rise to the 19 T cell receptor beta chains below, sequenced in a study of response to subunit inactivated influenza vaccine. TCRdb processed the RT-PCR reads anew with MiXCR; each CDR3 protein has one entry. The sample yields a few hundred thousand distinct CDR3 sequences, 20% to 25% seen once. Sample: PBMCs from blood, taken 21 months after vaccination. All receptors derive from a man aged 50-75 years who received an inactivated influenza vaccine.

This clonotype was counted a few times. The rearrangement joins TRBV19 to TRBJ1-6; D is ambiguous. Trimming left V 3 bases short and J 7 bases short, with 10 bases between. Germline assignment: CDR1 LNHDA and CDR2 SQIVND (reference sequence). The CDR3 has 14 residues. The CDR3 sequence is CASSMGNSNSPLHF. CDR3 DNA: TGTGCCAGTAGTATGGGGAACTCCAATTCACCCCTCCACTTT.

This clonotype was detected many times. The chain links TRBV30 to TRBJ1-6, with D maybe TRBD1 (6 bases). This CDR3 spans 16 amino acids. In germline, CDR1 is GTSNPN, CDR2 SVGIG (reference sequence). V was pared by 3 bases and J by 0 bases, with 12 bases between. CDR3 sequence (DNA): TGTGCCTGGAGCACAGGGCCGAGCTCCTATAATTCACCCCTCCACTTT. Its protein product is CAWSTGPSSYNSPLHF.

The chain is built from TRBV6-2 or TRBV6-3 and TRBJ2-3; 11 bases align to TRBD2. V shed 2 bases, J shed 0 bases, and the junction held 7 bases outside the gene matches. Germline CDR1 MNHEY, CDR2 SVGEGT. CDR3 length: 18 residues. This chain's CDR3 is CASSYPGLAVQSTDTQYF. The CDR3 coding sequence is TGTGCCAGCAGTTACCCGGGACTAGCGGTCCAGAGCACAGATACGCAGTATTTT.

This clonotype was counted only a few times. V is TRBV5-5 and J is TRBJ1-4, with 9 nucleotides matching TRBD1. The CDR3 runs to 15 residues. Germline values: CDR1 SGHKS, CDR2 YYEKEE (reference sequence). The V segment lost 0 bases and the J segment 6 bases; nucleotides outside the gene matches: 3. CDR3 protein: CASSLVTGGDEKLFF. CDR3 bases: TGTGCCAGCAGCTTGGTGACAGGGGGGGATGAAAAACTGTTTTTT.

Many counts were recorded for this clonotype. CDR3 coding DNA: TGTGCCAGCAGTTTAGCCGCCACAATCAGCTATGGCTACACCTTC. It is translated as CASSLAATISYGYTF. The genes are TRBV12-3 or TRBV12-4 and TRBJ1-2; D gene unclear. V was pared by 0 bases and J by 4 bases, with 12 bases between. The CDR3 has 15 amino acids.

In its sample, this clonotype was seen a few times. The chain recombines TRBV11-3 with TRBJ2-1, with D possibly TRBD2 on 6 matching bases. In germline, CDR1 is SGHNT, CDR2 YENEEA. This CDR3 region has 15 residues. Deletions cut 4 bases from V and 7 bases from J, with 17 bases between. CDR3 DNA: TGTGCCAGCAGCTGGAGGGACGACCCTGAGAATGAGCAGTTCTTC. Residues: CASSWRDDPENEQFF.

This clonotype showed up just a few times. CDR3 region: CASSLWREGPNEQYF. The DNA of the CDR3 is TGCGCCAGCAGCTTGTGGCGGGAGGGCCCCAACGAGCAGTACTTC. The chain recombines TRBV5-1 with TRBJ2-7; the match to TRBD2 covers 9 bases. Germline trimming cut 1 base from V and 5 bases from J; bases unmatched to any gene: 7. Germline values: CDR1 SGHRS, CDR2 YFSETQ. This CDR3 has 15 amino acids.

The chain carries TRBV5-4 and TRBJ1-1; the match to TRBD1 covers 10 bases. Germline loops: CDR1 SGHNT, CDR2 YYREEE (reference sequence). Trimming at V came to 0 bases and at J to 5 bases, leaving 4 bases not matched to a gene. CDR3 size: 15 residues. The CDR3 is CASSLGGQGRTEAFF. The CDR3 coding sequence is TGTGCCAGCAGCTTGGGGGGACAGGGGCGGACTGAAGCTTTCTTT.

The V and J genes are TRBV15 and TRBJ2-3, with D uncertain. Between the trimmed V and J ends, which lost 3 bases and 0 bases, there was a span of 4 bases. Germline values: CDR1 LNHNV, CDR2 YYDKDF (reference sequence). The CDR3 has 13 amino acids. The CDR3 region has the DNA TGTGCCACCAGCAGGGTGAGCACAGATACGCAGTATTTT. As protein: CATSRVSTDTQYF.

This clonotype was detected a few times. This sequence joins TRBV20-1 and TRBJ2-1, with D possibly being TRBD2 (5 bases). The CDR3 consists of 12 residues. The germline V gene encodes CDR1 DFQATT and CDR2 SNEGSKA (reference sequence). V lost 5 bases and J lost 9, with 14 bases in between. The chain's CDR3 is CSAPRAWGEQFF. CDR3 DNA: TGCAGTGCTCCGAGGGCCTGGGGTGAGCAGTTCTTC.

This clonotype has just a few counts. This chain joins TRBV29-1 and TRBJ1-2; TRBD1 matches at 8 bases. CDR1 and CDR2 (germline): SQVTM, ANQGSEA. With V trimmed by 0 bases and J by 4 bases, 1 base remained unmatched. The CDR3 runs 13 residues. The CDR3 DNA reads TGCAGCGTTGAAGAGGGGACAGGCTATGGCTACACCTTC. Amino acids: CSVEEGTGYGYTF.

This clonotype has only one observation. The gene calls are TRBV28 and TRBJ1-2, with D perhaps TRBD1 (6 bases). This CDR3 spans 14 amino acids. CDR1 is MDHEN, CDR2 SYDVKM, per germline. V gave up 7 bases and J gave up 4 bases, with 16 bases separating them. The CDR3, as DNA: TGTGCCAGCACCACTGCTGGGGGCATCTATGGCTACACCTTC. Translating it yields CASTTAGGIYGYTF.

V gene TRBV6-2 or TRBV6-3 combines with J gene TRBJ1-5; D remains unclear. Germline values: CDR1 MNHEY, CDR2 SVGEGT. V was shortened by 2 bases and J by 6 bases, with 14 bases between the two germline ends. The CDR3 runs 15 residues. The CDR3 bases are TGTGCCAGCAGTTACGGTCAGAGCAAAGGTCAGCCCCAGCATTTT. This encodes CASSYGQSKGQPQHF.

This clonotype turned up a few times. The rearrangement uses TRBV20-1 and TRBJ1-5; unclear D gene. Trimming shortened V by 5 bases and J by 2 bases, and 13 bases separated the two germline ends. Looked up from germline, CDR1 is DFQATT and CDR2 is SNEGSKA (reference sequence). This CDR3 has 14 amino acids. CDR3 residues: CSALFPVGNQPQHF. In nucleotides, the CDR3 is TGCAGTGCTCTCTTCCCTGTAGGCAATCAGCCCCAGCATTTT.

A few counts support this clonotype. This chain links TRBV29-1 with TRBJ2-1; maybe TRBD2 (6 bases). The CDR3 totals 11 residues. Per germline, CDR1 SQVTM and CDR2 ANQGSEA. The V gene lost 8 bases and the J gene lost 9 bases, with 14 bases spanning the gap. The CDR3 sequence: CSLVEGVEQFF. The CDR3 DNA sequence: TGCAGCTTGGTGGAGGGAGTTGAGCAGTTCTTC.

CDR3 sequence (DNA): TGCAGCGTGCACCCCGGGACAGGCTTTTACAATGAGCAGTTCTTC. This encodes CSVHPGTGFYNEQFF. The chain employs TRBV29-1 and TRBJ2-1, with TRBD1 matching over 8 bases. This CDR3 is built from 15 residues. The V segment lost 6 bases and the J segment 4 bases; nucleotides outside the gene matches: 11. From germline, CDR1 is SQVTM and CDR2 ANQGSEA.

The CDR3 DNA reads TGTGCCAGCAGTCCGACAGGGCCTGGAAACACCATATATTTT. Translated, it gives CASSPTGPGNTIYF. This chain connects TRBV7-2 to TRBJ1-3; 7 bases are shared with TRBD1. Germline CDR1 and CDR2: SGHTA and FQGNSA. The V gene end was trimmed by 6 bases and the J gene end by 2 bases; junction bases not matched to a gene: 4. The CDR3 extends over 14 amino acids.

This clonotype came up a few times. The chain recombines TRBV6-1 with TRBJ2-7; D assignment may be TRBD1 or TRBD2 (6 bases each). Deletions cut 6 bases from V and 3 bases from J, with 24 bases between. The CDR3 runs to 17 residues. Per the germline V gene, CDR1 is MNHNS and CDR2 is SASEGT. The DNA of the CDR3 is TGTGCCAGCAGCCCTATGGTAAAGAGGGGGGCCAACTACGAGCAGTACTTC. This gives the protein CASSPMVKRGANYEQYF.

The table lists this clonotype with a few counts. V usage is TRBV6-6 and J usage is TRBJ1-2, with D possibly being TRBD1 (5 bases). In germline, CDR1 is MNHNY, CDR2 SVGAGI (reference sequence). There are 16 residues in the CDR3. Trimming stripped 2 bases from V and 5 bases from J, with 18 bases between. The DNA for the CDR3 is TGTGCCAGCAGTTACGATCGGACATTTATAGGGTATGGCTACACCTTC. Its translation: CASSYDRTFIGYGYTF.